The rows below give T cell receptor beta chains drawn from one sample of a study of T cell changes during pregnancy in multiple sclerosis. Measured with immunoSEQ multiplex PCR; TCRdb has only the in-frame clones, and not every one. The table has some 31,000 clones, more than 75% seen once. The sample was CD4+ T cells from peripheral blood mononuclear cells, taken in the second trimester of pregnancy. The receptors originated from a female donor in good health, enrolled as a control in a pregnancy study. The conserved cysteine and the conserved F or W are not part of the CDR3 here. Fields, in order: V gene, J gene, D gene, CDR3 protein. The D gene is left open where the match is weak.

v_call: TRBV15
j_call: TRBJ1-5
d_call: -
cdr3_aa: ATSSTLDNYSNQPQH

v_call: TRBV5-1
j_call: TRBJ2-1
d_call: TRBD2
cdr3_aa: ASSPSEAGAFNEQF

v_call: TRBV19
j_call: TRBJ2-2
d_call: TRBD1
cdr3_aa: ASSLDRGRTGELF

v_call: TRBV29-1
j_call: TRBJ2-1
d_call: -
cdr3_aa: SVDGAGREQF

v_call: TRBV5-8
j_call: TRBJ2-3
d_call: TRBD2
cdr3_aa: ASSLLAGVTDTQY

v_call: TRBV6-5
j_call: TRBJ1-1
d_call: -
cdr3_aa: ASSYGSHGSTEAF

v_call: TRBV11-3
j_call: TRBJ2-1
d_call: TRBD2
cdr3_aa: ASSASSGISYNEQF

v_call: TRBV25-1
j_call: TRBJ1-1
d_call: -
cdr3_aa: ASSGIQGTEAF

v_call: TRBV27
j_call: TRBJ1-1
d_call: -
cdr3_aa: ASSLTRDTEAF

v_call: TRBV10-3
j_call: TRBJ2-7
d_call: TRBD1
cdr3_aa: AISESPGQGYHEQY

v_call: TRBV5-4
j_call: TRBJ2-3
d_call: TRBD2
cdr3_aa: ASSFPGLAGEGPQDTQY

v_call: TRBV19
j_call: TRBJ2-1
d_call: TRBD2
cdr3_aa: ASSIGGSGRNEQF

v_call: TRBV4-3
j_call: TRBJ2-5
d_call: TRBD2
cdr3_aa: ASSHGLAEETQY

v_call: TRBV5-6
j_call: TRBJ1-6
d_call: -
cdr3_aa: ASSPQVYNSPLH

v_call: TRBV11-2
j_call: TRBJ2-7
d_call: -
cdr3_aa: ASSLAGKPYEQY

v_call: TRBV6-6
j_call: TRBJ1-2
d_call: -
cdr3_aa: ASSKSDSRAGYGYT

v_call: TRBV19
j_call: TRBJ2-2
d_call: TRBD1
cdr3_aa: ASSENRGAAGELF

v_call: TRBV5-1
j_call: TRBJ2-1
d_call: TRBD1
cdr3_aa: ASSRDSQPYNEQF

v_call: TRBV15
j_call: TRBJ1-1
d_call: TRBD1
cdr3_aa: ATSRPSGTGNTEAF

v_call: TRBV9
j_call: TRBJ1-1
d_call: TRBD1
cdr3_aa: ASSATGTGNTEAF

v_call: TRBV28
j_call: TRBJ2-1
d_call: -
cdr3_aa: ASSFTYNEQF

v_call: TRBV4-3
j_call: TRBJ1-4
d_call: TRBD1
cdr3_aa: ASSQGQGNEKLF

v_call: TRBV7-8
j_call: TRBJ1-2
d_call: TRBD1
cdr3_aa: ASSPTGGDYGYT

v_call: TRBV5-4
j_call: TRBJ2-7
d_call: TRBD2
cdr3_aa: ASSLGAGAPNEQY

v_call: TRBV5-1
j_call: TRBJ1-1
d_call: TRBD1
cdr3_aa: ASSLGWGQKNTEAF

v_call: TRBV5-5
j_call: TRBJ2-2
d_call: -
cdr3_aa: ASSLEGQTLTGELF

v_call: TRBV6-1
j_call: TRBJ1-2
d_call: TRBD1
cdr3_aa: ASSPDRASYGYT

v_call: TRBV6-5
j_call: TRBJ2-2
d_call: -
cdr3_aa: ASSTVNTGELF

v_call: TRBV9
j_call: TRBJ2-1
d_call: TRBD2
cdr3_aa: ASSVAGGSNEQF

v_call: TRBV6-1
j_call: TRBJ2-5
d_call: -
cdr3_aa: ASRAVGQETQY

v_call: TRBV7-7
j_call: TRBJ1-3
d_call: TRBD1
cdr3_aa: ASSLGSGTGASPIY

v_call: TRBV5-4
j_call: TRBJ2-1
d_call: -
cdr3_aa: ASRSQAESYNEQF

v_call: TRBV5-5
j_call: TRBJ1-6
d_call: -
cdr3_aa: ASSLVGRGESPLH

v_call: TRBV19
j_call: TRBJ2-7
d_call: -
cdr3_aa: ASSTGNYEQY

v_call: TRBV2
j_call: TRBJ2-1
d_call: TRBD2
cdr3_aa: ASRAGLVGDNEQF

v_call: TRBV7-9
j_call: TRBJ1-1
d_call: TRBD1
cdr3_aa: ASSLGQGEPEAF

v_call: TRBV18
j_call: TRBJ1-1
d_call: TRBD1
cdr3_aa: ASSPRGQGTDTEAF

v_call: TRBV5-6
j_call: TRBJ2-4
d_call: -
cdr3_aa: ASSLTNFGSAAKNIQY

v_call: TRBV5-1
j_call: TRBJ1-3
d_call: -
cdr3_aa: ASSLDSPTGTSGNTIY

v_call: TRBV11-2
j_call: TRBJ1-5
d_call: -
cdr3_aa: ASSLDQGPNQPQH

v_call: TRBV30
j_call: TRBJ1-2
d_call: -
cdr3_aa: AWNDRLRYGYT

v_call: TRBV5-1
j_call: TRBJ1-1
d_call: -
cdr3_aa: ASSPSGSRAF